This entry features one T cell receptor beta chain sequence. TCRdb passed the PCR reads through MiXCR, listing each CDR3 protein once. The sample has fewer than 11,000 distinct CDR3 sequences, roughly 60% seen once. V lost 5 bases and J 3 bases, leaving 14 bases between the germline ends. The CDR3 covers 14 residues. Germline CDR1 is SGHTA and CDR2 is FQGNSA. The sample comes from a study of tumor-infiltrating lymphocytes in oesophageal squamous cell carcinoma. The TCR comes from a male donor with esophageal squamous cell carcinoma. Input material: esophageal tumor tissue. This sequence joins TRBV7-2 and TRBJ2-7, with a tentative D call TRBD1 (5 bases). The CDR3 nucleotides are TGTGCCAGCAGCCCCAGCCAGGGATTCTACGAGCAGTACTTC. Its protein product is CASSPSQGFYEQYF.